This TCR beta chain was captured by sequencing in a study of T cell responses to AZD1222 COVID-19 vaccine. The overall study: Whether given at about 4 or about 12 weeks, second doses were pooled.

CDR1 and CDR2 from the germline V gene are MDHEN and SYDVKM. This CDR3 has 15 residues. V lost 3 bases, J lost 6 bases, and 9 bases stayed unmatched. For this clone: Its antigen is as yet unknown.

General study results and limits: Spike-specific TCRs gained breadth and depth after people received two AZD1222 doses.

Clones were sequenced by immunoSEQ multiplex PCR, and TCRdb holds only the in-frame ones, with some missing. The table lists 90,000 or so clones, 88% of them singletons. This rearrangement joins TRBV28 to TRBJ1-1; 8 bases agree with TRBD1. The specimen comprised peripheral blood, sampled on day 0 of AZD1222 vaccination. This receptor was identified in an adult in good health. The CDR3 DNA reads TGTGCCAGCAGTTTGGTTCAGGGGGCGCCGGCTGAAGCTTTCTTT. Protein: CASSLVQGAPAEAFF.